Below, 24 T cell receptor beta chains from the same sample are listed, as sequenced in a study of T-cell memory formation after mild COVID-19. TCRdb ran MiXCR on the 5' RACE reads and lists one entry per CDR3 protein. This table holds roughly 70,000 distinct CDR3 sequences, 15% to 20% found once. Sequencing used PBMCs or a T cell subset sorted from them (not recorded which). These receptor sequences come from an adult woman who had mild COVID-19 (a few samples of this study predate the infection). Cell type and time point are not known.

The chain's CDR3 is CASSQDFGPSPEQYF. Written as DNA, the CDR3 is TGTGCCAGCAGCCAAGACTTCGGCCCGAGTCCGGAGCAGTACTTC. The rearrangement uses TRBV4-2 and TRBJ2-7, with D hard to call. CDR1 LGHNA and CDR2 YNFKEQ come from the germline V gene. The CDR3 consists of 15 residues. V shed 0 bases and J shed 7 bases, with 16 bases lying between them.

The J gene is TRBJ2-2, the V gene TRBV30; D not certain. This CDR3 is built from 12 residues. V shed 2 bases and J shed 1 base, with 2 bases lying between them. Per germline, CDR1 GTSNPN and CDR2 SVGIG (reference sequence). This CDR3 is CAWSLNTGELFF. As DNA, the CDR3 is TGTGCCTGGAGTCTGAACACCGGGGAGCTGTTTTTT.

In this sample, this clonotype turned up a few times. V is TRBV29-1 and J is TRBJ1-4; unclear D gene. The V gene lost 0 bases and the J gene lost 8 bases, with 7 bases spanning the gap. CDR1 is SQVTM and CDR2 is ANQGSEA in the germline V gene. The CDR3 contains 12 residues. The CDR3 is CSVEEVGEKLFF. For the CDR3, the DNA is TGCAGCGTTGAAGAGGTGGGAGAAAAACTGTTTTTT.

This rearrangement joins TRBV9 to TRBJ2-6; D gene uncertain. Trimming pared 1 base from V and 0 bases from J, leaving 11 bases between. The CDR3 covers 17 residues. CDR1 SGDLS and CDR2 YYNGEE come from the germline V gene. As DNA, the CDR3 is TGTGCCAGCAGCGTACCCTCTAGTCCCTCTGGGGCCAACGTCCTGACTTTC. It is translated as CASSVPSSPSGANVLTF.

The V gene is TRBV2, the J gene TRBJ1-2; perhaps TRBD1 as D (5 bases). The CDR3 contains 14 residues. V lost 8 bases and J 7 bases, leaving 20 bases between the germline ends. CDR1 is SNHLY, CDR2 FYNNEI, per germline. CDR3 DNA sequence: TGTGCCAGCGAGCGGACATCCGGTCTCCGTGGCTACACCTTC. Protein product: CASERTSGLRGYTF.

Only a few counts were recorded for this clonotype. DNA of the CDR3: TGTGCCAGCAGCTTACTAGCGGAGGGGTGGGACACAGATACGCAGTATTTT. Residues: CASSLLAEGWDTDTQYF. The J gene is TRBJ2-3, the V gene TRBV7-2; 7 bases align to TRBD2. CDR3 length equals 17 residues. V was pared by 2 bases and J by 2 bases, with 10 bases of the junction left unmatched. Germline V gene lookup returns CDR1 SGHTA and CDR2 FQGNSA.

This clonotype occurred many times. The chain employs TRBV4-1 and TRBJ2-5; a possible D gene is TRBD2 (7 bases). Germline V lookup: CDR1 MGHRA, CDR2 YSYEKL. Trimming removed 4 bases at V and 5 bases at J, with 20 bases between. The CDR3 is 16 residues long. The CDR3 sequence is CASSPRVRGEGETQYF. The CDR3 nucleotides read TGCGCCAGCAGCCCTCGAGTTAGGGGGGAGGGGGAGACCCAGTACTTC.

J is TRBJ2-3 and V is TRBV24-1; D is possibly TRBD1 or TRBD2 (5 bases each). The CDR3 sequence is 12 residues long. Germline V gene data show CDR1 as KGHDR and CDR2 as SFDVKD. Between the trimmed V and J ends, which lost 8 bases and 14 bases, there was a span of 19 bases. The CDR3 sequence: CATNAGWGPTYF. DNA for the CDR3: TGTGCCACCAATGCGGGCTGGGGACCAACGTATTTT.

The genes are TRBV29-1 and TRBJ2-2; 7 bases agree with TRBD2. Per germline, CDR1 SQVTM and CDR2 ANQGSEA. V lost 4 bases and J lost 8; bases outside the gene matches: 4. CDR3 size: 12 residues. The CDR3 DNA sequence: TGCAGCGTTGCATCCGGGAGGGGGGAGCTGTTTTTT. Its protein is CSVASGRGELFF.

This clonotype was seen more than once but under ten times. V and J are TRBV27 and TRBJ1-1, with 9 bases aligning to TRBD1. Trimming cost V 5 bases and J 6 bases; bases outside gene matches: 13. CDR3 length equals 16 residues. Germline-derived CDR1 and CDR2 are MNHEY and SMNVEV (reference sequence). The CDR3 region is CASSILGTGPLAEAFF. The CDR3 nucleotides read TGTGCCAGCAGTATCCTCGGGACAGGGCCTCTAGCTGAAGCTTTCTTT.

The V and J genes are TRBV4-1 and TRBJ2-7, with D perhaps TRBD1 or TRBD2 (5 bases each). Germline loops: CDR1 MGHRA, CDR2 YSYEKL. This CDR3 contains 13 residues. Trimming shortened V by 4 bases and J by 6 bases, and 13 bases separated the two germline ends. CDR3 loop: CASSPRGSLEQYF. The CDR3 coding sequence is TGCGCCAGCAGCCCGAGGGGTTCCCTCGAGCAGTACTTC.

The chain links TRBV5-6 to TRBJ1-2; a weak D match, TRBD1 (5 bases). Per the germline V gene, CDR1 is SGHDT and CDR2 is YYEEEE. Trimming left V 1 base short and J 7 bases short, with 23 bases between. CDR3 length: 17 amino acids. The CDR3 DNA follows: TGTGCCAGCAGCTTGCGTCCAGGGTTGGATCCTAGATTTGGCTACACCTTC. Translating gives CASSLRPGLDPRFGYTF.

This clonotype showed up just a few times. CDR3 bases: TGTGCCAGCAGCACACCTGGACAGGGGATCGAGACCCAGTACTTC. It encodes CASSTPGQGIETQYF. The chain couples TRBV7-8 to TRBJ2-5, with TRBD1 identical over 9 bases. The germline CDR1 and CDR2 sequences are SGHVS and FQNEAQ. Trimming removed 5 bases from V and 5 bases from J; junction bases left unmatched: 9. The length of the CDR3 is 15 residues.

This clonotype was detected a few times. The rearrangement joins TRBV5-8 to TRBJ2-4; no clear D. Germline loops: CDR1 SGHTS, CDR2 YDEGEE. The CDR3 covers 13 residues. The ends were cut back, 1 base at V and 8 bases at J, with 10 bases in the middle. CDR3 DNA: TGTGCCAGCAGCTTGACCAATGGCGACATTCAGTACTTC. Translating gives CASSLTNGDIQYF. The variable domain in full, completed from reference TRBV5-8 and TRBJ2-4, reads EAGVTQSPTHLIKTRGQQATLRCSPISGHTSVYWYQQALGLGLQFLLWYDEGEERNRGNFPPRFSGRQFPNYSSELNVNALELEDSALYLCASSLTNGDIQYFGAGTRLSVL.

The rearrangement joins TRBV7-9 to TRBJ2-1; 8 nucleotides align to TRBD2. This CDR3 has 16 amino acids. The germline gives CDR1 SEHNR, CDR2 FQNEAQ (reference sequence). V trimming: 6 bases; J trimming: 5 bases; junction bases outside the gene matches: 12. CDR3 protein: CASRILGAGGNNEQFF. CDR3 DNA: TGTGCCAGCAGAATCCTAGGCGCGGGAGGTAACAATGAGCAGTTCTTC. Together with reference TRBV7-9 and TRBJ2-1, the CDR3 gives the full variable domain: DTGVSQNPRHKITKRGQNVTFRCDPISEHNRLYWYRQTLGQGPEFLTYFQNEAQLEKSRLLSDRFSAERPKGSFSTLEIQRTEQGDSAMYLCASRILGAGGNNEQFFGPGTRLTVL.

J is TRBJ2-3 and V is TRBV11-3, with 11 bases matching TRBD1. Germline V gene lookup returns CDR1 SGHNT and CDR2 YENEEA. This CDR3 has 15 amino acids. The ends lost 5 bases at V and 4 bases at J; junction bases unmatched: 5. CDR3 residues: CASSPRTGGADTQYF. In nucleotides, the CDR3 is TGTGCCAGCAGCCCGCGGACAGGGGGCGCAGATACGCAGTATTTT.

The chain couples TRBV7-2 to TRBJ2-3; 7 bases align to TRBD2. This CDR3 has 18 amino acids. V shed 4 bases and J 2 bases; nucleotides not matched to a gene: 15. In germline, CDR1 is SGHTA, CDR2 FQGNSA. CDR3 nucleotide sequence: TGTGCCAGCAGCTCCCTTTGGCTAGCGGAAACCATCACAGATACGCAGTATTTT. Translating gives CASSSLWLAETITDTQYF.

The DNA of the CDR3 is TGCAGCGTGGAAAGCGCTGCGAACACTGAAGCTTTCTTT. This gives the protein CSVESAANTEAFF. The rearrangement joins TRBV29-1 to TRBJ1-1; D is unresolved. Between the trimmed V and J ends, which lost 6 bases and 1 base, there was a span of 12 bases. Germline V gene lookup returns CDR1 SQVTM and CDR2 ANQGSEA. The CDR3 totals 13 residues.

This clonotype was found a few times. J is TRBJ2-5 and V is TRBV7-9; a weak D match, TRBD1 (6 bases). The CDR3 spans 16 residues. V was shortened by 0 bases and J by 1 base, with 12 bases between the two germline ends. CDR1 SEHNR and CDR2 FQNEAQ come from the germline V gene (reference sequence). The CDR3, as DNA: TGTGCCAGCAGCTTAGCGTTACAGGGAAGCCAAGAGACCCAGTACTTC. It yields the protein CASSLALQGSQETQYF.

This chain links TRBV19 with TRBJ1-4, with D perhaps matching TRBD1 (6 bases). Germline lookup yields CDR1 LNHDA and CDR2 SQIVND (reference sequence). Between the trimmed V and J ends, which lost 3 bases and 14 bases, there was a span of 16 bases. The CDR3 loop spans 13 amino acids. CDR3 nucleotides: TGTGCCAGTAGTATGTATGGGGGGGCGCCCCTGTTTTTT. This codes for CASSMYGGAPLFF.

CDR3 region: CASSLASLATYEQYF. The DNA for the CDR3 is TGTGCCAGCAGCTTGGCCAGCCTAGCGACCTACGAGCAGTACTTC. V usage is TRBV5-6 and J usage is TRBJ2-7, with D tentatively TRBD2 (6 bases). V lost 0 bases and J lost 2, with 12 bases in between. The CDR3 has 15 residues. Germline V gene data show CDR1 as SGHDT and CDR2 as YYEEEE.

The rearrangement links TRBV7-3 to TRBJ2-7, with no clear D. The germline CDR1 and CDR2 sequences are SGHTA and FQGTGA. The CDR3 covers 15 residues. Trimming removed 2 bases at V and 4 bases at J, with 15 bases between. For the CDR3, the DNA is TGTGCCAGCAGCTTAGGGTCGGGCAGGACGTACGAGCAGTACTTC. It yields the protein CASSLGSGRTYEQYF.

The genes are TRBV6-5 and TRBJ2-3; 14 bases are a match to TRBD2. The CDR3 has 18 amino acids. Trimming removed 0 bases from V and 0 bases from J; junction bases left unmatched: 2. Germline loops: CDR1 MNHEY, CDR2 SVGAGI. In DNA form, the CDR3 reads TGTGCCAGCAGTTACTCCGGGACTAGCGGGGGAAGCACAGATACGCAGTATTTT. It translates to CASSYSGTSGGSTDTQYF.

This chain links TRBV9 with TRBJ2-7; 7 bases match TRBD2. The CDR3 is 16 residues long. The V and J ends lost 0 bases and 3 bases, in that order; junction bases with no gene match: 9. Per the germline V gene, CDR1 is SGDLS and CDR2 is YYNGEE. In DNA, the CDR3 is TGTGCCAGCAGCGTAGGCAGCGGGACCTTCGACTACGAGCAGTACTTC. It translates to CASSVGSGTFDYEQYF.